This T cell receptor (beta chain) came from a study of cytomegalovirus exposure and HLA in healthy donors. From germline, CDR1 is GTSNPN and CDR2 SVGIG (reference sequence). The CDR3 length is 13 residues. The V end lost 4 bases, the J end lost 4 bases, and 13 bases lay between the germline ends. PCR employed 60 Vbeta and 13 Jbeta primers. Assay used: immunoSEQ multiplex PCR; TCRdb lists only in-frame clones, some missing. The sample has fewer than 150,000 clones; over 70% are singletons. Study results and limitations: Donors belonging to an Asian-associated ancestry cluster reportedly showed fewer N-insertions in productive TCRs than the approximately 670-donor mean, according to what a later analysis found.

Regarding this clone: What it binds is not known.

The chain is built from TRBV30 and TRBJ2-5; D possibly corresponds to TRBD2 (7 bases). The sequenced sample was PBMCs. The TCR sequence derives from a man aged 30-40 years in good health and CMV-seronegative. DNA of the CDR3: TGTGCCTGGAATCCGGGGGGCACAGAGACCCAGTACTTC. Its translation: CAWNPGGTETQYF.